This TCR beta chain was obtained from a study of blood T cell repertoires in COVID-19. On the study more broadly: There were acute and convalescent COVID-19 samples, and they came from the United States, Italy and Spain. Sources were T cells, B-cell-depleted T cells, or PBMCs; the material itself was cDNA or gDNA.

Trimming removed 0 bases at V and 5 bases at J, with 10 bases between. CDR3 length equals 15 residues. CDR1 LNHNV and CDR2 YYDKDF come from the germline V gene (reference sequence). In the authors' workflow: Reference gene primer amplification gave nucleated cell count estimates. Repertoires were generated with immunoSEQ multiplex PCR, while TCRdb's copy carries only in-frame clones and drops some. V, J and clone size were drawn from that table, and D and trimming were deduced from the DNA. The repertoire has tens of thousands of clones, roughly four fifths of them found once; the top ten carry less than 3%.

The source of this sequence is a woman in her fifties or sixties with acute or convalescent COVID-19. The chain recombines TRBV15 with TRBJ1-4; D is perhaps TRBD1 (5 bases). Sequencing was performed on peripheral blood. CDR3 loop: CATSRDNGGNEKLFF. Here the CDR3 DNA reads TGTGCCACCAGCAGAGATAACGGGGGAAATGAAAAACTGTTTTTT.